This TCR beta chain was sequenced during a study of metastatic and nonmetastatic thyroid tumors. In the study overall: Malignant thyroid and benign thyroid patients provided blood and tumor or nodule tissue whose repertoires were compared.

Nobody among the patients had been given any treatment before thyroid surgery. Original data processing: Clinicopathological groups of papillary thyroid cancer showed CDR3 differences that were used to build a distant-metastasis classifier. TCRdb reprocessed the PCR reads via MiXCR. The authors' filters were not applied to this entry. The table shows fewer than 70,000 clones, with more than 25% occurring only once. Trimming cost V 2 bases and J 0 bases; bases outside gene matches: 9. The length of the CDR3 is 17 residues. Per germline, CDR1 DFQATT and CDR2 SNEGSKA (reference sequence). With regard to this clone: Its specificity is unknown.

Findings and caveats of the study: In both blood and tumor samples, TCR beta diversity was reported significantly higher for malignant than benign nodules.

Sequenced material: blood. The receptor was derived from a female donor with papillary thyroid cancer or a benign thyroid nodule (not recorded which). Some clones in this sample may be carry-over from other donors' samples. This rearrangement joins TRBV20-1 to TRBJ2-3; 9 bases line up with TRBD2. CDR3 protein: CSARLAGLAGSTDTQYF. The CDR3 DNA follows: TGCAGTGCTAGACTAGCGGGCCTAGCGGGGAGCACAGATACGCAGTATTTT.